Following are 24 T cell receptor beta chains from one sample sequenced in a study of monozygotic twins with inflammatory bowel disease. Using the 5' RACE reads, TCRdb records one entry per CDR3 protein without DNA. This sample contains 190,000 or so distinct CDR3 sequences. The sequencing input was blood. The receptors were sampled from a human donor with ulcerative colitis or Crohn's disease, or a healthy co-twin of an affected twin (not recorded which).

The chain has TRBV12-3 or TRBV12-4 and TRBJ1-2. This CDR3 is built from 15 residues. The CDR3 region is CASSLEGNRAYGYTF.

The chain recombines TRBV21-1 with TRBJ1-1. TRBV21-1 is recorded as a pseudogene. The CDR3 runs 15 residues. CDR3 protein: CASSDERGANTEAFF.

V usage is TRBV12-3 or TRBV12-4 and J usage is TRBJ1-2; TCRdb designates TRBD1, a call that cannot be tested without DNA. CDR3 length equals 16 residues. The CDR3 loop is CASSTNWDTRLYGYTF.

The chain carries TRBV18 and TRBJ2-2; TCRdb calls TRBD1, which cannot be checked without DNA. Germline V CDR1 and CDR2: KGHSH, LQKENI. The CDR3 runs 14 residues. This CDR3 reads CASSRDSNTGELFF.

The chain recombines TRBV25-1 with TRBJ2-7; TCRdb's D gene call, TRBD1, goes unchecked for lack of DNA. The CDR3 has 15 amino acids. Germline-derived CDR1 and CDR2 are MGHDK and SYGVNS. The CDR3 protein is CASSATGQGRREQYF.

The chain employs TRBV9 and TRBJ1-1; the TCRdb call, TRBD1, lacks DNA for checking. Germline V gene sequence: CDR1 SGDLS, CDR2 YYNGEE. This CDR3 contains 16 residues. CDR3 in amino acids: CASGAGDRTMNTEAFF.

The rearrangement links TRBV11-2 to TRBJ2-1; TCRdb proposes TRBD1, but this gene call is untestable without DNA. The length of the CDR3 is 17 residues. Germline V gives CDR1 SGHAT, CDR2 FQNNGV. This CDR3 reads CASSLAWAGQGWSEQFF.

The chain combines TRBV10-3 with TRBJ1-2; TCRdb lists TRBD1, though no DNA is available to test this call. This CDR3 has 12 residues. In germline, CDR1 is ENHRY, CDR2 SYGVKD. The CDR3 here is CAIRGGSYGYTF.

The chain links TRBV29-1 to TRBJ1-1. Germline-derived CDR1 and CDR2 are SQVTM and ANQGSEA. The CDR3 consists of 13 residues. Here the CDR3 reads CSVAWGESTEAFF.

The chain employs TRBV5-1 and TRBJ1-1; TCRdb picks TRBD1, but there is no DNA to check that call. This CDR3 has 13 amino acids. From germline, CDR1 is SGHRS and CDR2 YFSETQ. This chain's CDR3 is CASSFRGIGEAFF.

CDR3 amino acids: CASSWTGRNTEAFF. The V gene is TRBV5-1, the J gene TRBJ1-1; TCRdb's D gene call, TRBD1, goes unchecked for lack of DNA. This CDR3 spans 14 amino acids. In germline, CDR1 is SGHRS, CDR2 YFSETQ.

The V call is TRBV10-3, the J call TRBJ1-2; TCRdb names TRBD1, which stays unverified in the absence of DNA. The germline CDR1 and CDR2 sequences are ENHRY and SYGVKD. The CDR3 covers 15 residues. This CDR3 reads CAISESGQGASGYTF.

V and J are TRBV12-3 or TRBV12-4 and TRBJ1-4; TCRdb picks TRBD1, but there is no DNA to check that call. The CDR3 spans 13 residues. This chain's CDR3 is CATQRTGGEKLFF.

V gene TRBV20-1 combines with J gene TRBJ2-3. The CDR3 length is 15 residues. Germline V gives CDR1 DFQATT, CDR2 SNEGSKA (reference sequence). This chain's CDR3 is CSARNPATRTDTQYF.

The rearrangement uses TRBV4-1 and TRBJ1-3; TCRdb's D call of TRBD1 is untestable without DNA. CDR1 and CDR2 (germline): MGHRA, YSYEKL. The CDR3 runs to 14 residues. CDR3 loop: CASSQAPGLNTIYF.

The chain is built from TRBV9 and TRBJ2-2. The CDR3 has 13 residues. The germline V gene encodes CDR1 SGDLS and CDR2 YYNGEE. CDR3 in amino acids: CASSVGSEGELFF.

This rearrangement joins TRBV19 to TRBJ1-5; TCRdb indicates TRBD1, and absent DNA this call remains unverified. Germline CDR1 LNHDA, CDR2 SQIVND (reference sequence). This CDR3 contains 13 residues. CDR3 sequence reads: CASMPGSRADAHF.

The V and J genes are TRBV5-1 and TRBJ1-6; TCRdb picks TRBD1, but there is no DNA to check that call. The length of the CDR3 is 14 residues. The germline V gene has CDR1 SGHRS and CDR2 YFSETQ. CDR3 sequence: CASSSGQYNSPLHF.

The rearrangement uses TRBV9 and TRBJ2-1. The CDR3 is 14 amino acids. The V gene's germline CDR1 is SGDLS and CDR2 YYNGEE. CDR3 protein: CASSVASQTNEQFF.

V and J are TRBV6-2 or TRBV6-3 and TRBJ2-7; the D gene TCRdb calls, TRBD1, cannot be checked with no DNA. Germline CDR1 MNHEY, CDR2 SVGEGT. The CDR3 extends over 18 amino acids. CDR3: CASSYSATGGTEAYEQYF.

This chain's CDR3 is CASSLARPGGLADGYTF. V gene TRBV12-3 or TRBV12-4 combines with J gene TRBJ1-2; TCRdb outputs TRBD1, but without DNA this stays unchecked. This CDR3 is built from 17 residues.

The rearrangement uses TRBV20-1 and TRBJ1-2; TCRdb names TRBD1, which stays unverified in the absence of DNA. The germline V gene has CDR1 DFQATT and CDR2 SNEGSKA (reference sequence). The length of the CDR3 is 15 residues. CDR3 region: CSVARVGEINYGYTF.

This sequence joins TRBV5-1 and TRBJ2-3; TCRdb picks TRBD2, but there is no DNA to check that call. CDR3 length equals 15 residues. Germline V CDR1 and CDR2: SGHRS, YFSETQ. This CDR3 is CASSLGRGSTDTQYF.

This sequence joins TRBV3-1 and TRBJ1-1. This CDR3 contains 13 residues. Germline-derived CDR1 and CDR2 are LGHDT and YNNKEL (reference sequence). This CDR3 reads CASSMGENTEAFF. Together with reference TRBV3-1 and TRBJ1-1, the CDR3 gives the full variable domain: DTAVSQTPKYLVTQMGNDKSIKCEQNLGHDTMYWYKQDSKKFLKIMFSYNNKELIINETVPNRFSPKSPDKAHLNLHINSLELGDSAVYFCASSMGENTEAFFGQGTRLTVV.